This TCR beta chain was profiled in a study of T-cell reconstitution after alpha-beta-depleted transplantation in children. Findings and limits, study-wide: After transplant, at about two months, alpha-beta T cells were reportedly derived from several hundred expanded graft clones. T cells produced anew were the main source of T-cell counts and diversity one year after transplant.

This sample's TCRbeta library carried unique molecular identifier barcodes. TCRdb itself ran the PCR reads through MiXCR, one entry per CDR3 protein. Of over 15,000 distinct CDR3 sequences detected, approximately 12% appear once; the ten largest clones hold approximately 40%. This clonotype was counted at least ten times. Its antigen remains unknown. The CDR3 covers 11 residues. The V end lost 0 bases, the J end lost 7 bases, and 3 bases lay between the germline ends. CDR1 is SGHRS and CDR2 is YFSETQ in the germline V gene. The sequence was obtained from a female patient aged 2-9 years who had a stem cell transplant for congenital amegakaryocytic thrombocytopenia, so the T cells may come from the graft donor. The source was PBMCs, mostly from graft donor cells, collected 60 days after TCRalphabeta/CD19-depleted stem cell transplant. The chain employs TRBV5-1 and TRBJ2-3; D remains ambiguous. The CDR3 bases are TGCGCCAGCAGCTTGGGAAATACGCAGTATTTT. Its translation is CASSLGNTQYF.